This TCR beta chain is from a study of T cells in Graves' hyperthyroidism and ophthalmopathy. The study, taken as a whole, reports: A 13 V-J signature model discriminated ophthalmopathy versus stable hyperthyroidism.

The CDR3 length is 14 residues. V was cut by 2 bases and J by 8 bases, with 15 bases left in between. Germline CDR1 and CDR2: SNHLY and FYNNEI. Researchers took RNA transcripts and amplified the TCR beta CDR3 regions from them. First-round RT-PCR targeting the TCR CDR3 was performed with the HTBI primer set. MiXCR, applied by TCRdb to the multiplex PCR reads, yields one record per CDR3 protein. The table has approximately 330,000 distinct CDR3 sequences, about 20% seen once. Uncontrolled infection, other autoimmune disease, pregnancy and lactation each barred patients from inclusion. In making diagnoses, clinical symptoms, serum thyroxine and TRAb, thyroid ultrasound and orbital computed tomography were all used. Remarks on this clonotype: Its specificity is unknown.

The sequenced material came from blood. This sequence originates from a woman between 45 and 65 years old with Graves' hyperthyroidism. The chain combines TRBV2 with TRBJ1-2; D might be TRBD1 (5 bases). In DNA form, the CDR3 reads TGTGCCAGCAGTGAAAGAAGGGGCCGGGGGGGCTACACCTTC. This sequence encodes CASSERRGRGGYTF.